These T cell receptor beta chains were read from a single sample in a study of response to subunit inactivated influenza vaccine. TCRdb re-called the RT-PCR reads with MiXCR, one entry per CDR3 protein. The table records 800,000 to 1,000,000 distinct CDR3 sequences, 20% to 25% of them present only once. Sequences were derived from PBMCs from blood, sampled less than 6 days after vaccination. The receptors stem from a man in his fifties or sixties who received an inactivated influenza vaccine. Both conserved end residues are part of each CDR3. Each record gives: V gene, J gene, clone size, D gene, CDR3 DNA, CDR3 protein. D genes are given only for firm matches. Clone size, where shown, is once, few, many, or a class for clones that have expanded.

TRBV6-2/TRBV6-3	TRBJ1-1	.	.	TGTGCCAGCAGTTACCGAAGAAGGAACACTGAAGCTTTCTTT	CASSYRRRNTEAFF
TRBV29-1	TRBJ2-1	.	.	TGCAGCTCTGGGGTCGATGAGCAGTTCTTC	CSSGVDEQFF
TRBV7-2	TRBJ1-2	few	.	TGTGCCAGCAATTTAGGGGTTACTTACTATGGCTACACCTTC	CASNLGVTYYGYTF
TRBV5-1	TRBJ2-5	many	TRBD1	TGCGCCAGCAGCTCTTACAGGGGAGAGACCCAGTACTTC	CASSSYRGETQYF
TRBV19	TRBJ2-3	once	TRBD2	TGTGCCAGTAGTCCCGGTGGGCGCGGGAGGGCCGTGTATTTT	CASSPGGRGRAVYF
TRBV12-3/TRBV12-4	TRBJ2-2	few	TRBD2	TGTGCCAGCAGTTTAGCGCTCACTAGCGGGAACACCGGGGAGCTGTTTTTT	CASSLALTSGNTGELFF
TRBV12-3/TRBV12-4	TRBJ2-5	few	.	TGTGCCAGCAGTTTCACCGAGGGCCAACAAGAGACCCAGTACTTC	CASSFTEGQQETQYF
TRBV12-3/TRBV12-4	TRBJ1-5	.	.	TGTGCCAGCAGTTTAAGATCTGCTAGCAATCAGCCCCAGCATTTT	CASSLRSASNQPQHF
TRBV12-3/TRBV12-4	TRBJ1-1	.	.	TGTGCCAGCATCCAACAGAGACTGAACACTGAAGCTTTCTTT	CASIQQRLNTEAFF
TRBV5-1	TRBJ2-7	few	TRBD1	TGCGCCAGCAGCCCGGACAGGGGGGGCTACGAGCAGTACTTC	CASSPDRGGYEQYF
TRBV7-2	TRBJ2-5	.	.	TGTGCCAGTAATCAGGGGAACCAAGAGACCCAGTACTTC	CASNQGNQETQYF
TRBV20-1	TRBJ1-1	few	.	TGCAGTGCTAGGCTGGCGAACACTGAAGCTTTCTTT	CSARLANTEAFF
TRBV10-3	TRBJ2-3	.	TRBD1	TGTGCCATCAGTGAGCCCGGGACAGGGGGCAGGGGTACGCAGTATTTT	CAISEPGTGGRGTQYF